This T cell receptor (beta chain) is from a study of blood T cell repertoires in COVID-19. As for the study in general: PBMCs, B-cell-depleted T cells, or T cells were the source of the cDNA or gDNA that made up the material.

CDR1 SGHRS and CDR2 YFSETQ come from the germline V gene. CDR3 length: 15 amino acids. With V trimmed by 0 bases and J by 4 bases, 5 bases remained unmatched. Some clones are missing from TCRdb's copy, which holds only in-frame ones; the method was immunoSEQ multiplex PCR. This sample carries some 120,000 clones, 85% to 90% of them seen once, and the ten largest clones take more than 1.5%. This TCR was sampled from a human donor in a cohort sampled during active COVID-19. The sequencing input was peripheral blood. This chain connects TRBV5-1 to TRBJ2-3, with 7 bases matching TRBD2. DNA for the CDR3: TGCGCCAGCAGCTTGGTCACTAGCGAAGCAGATACGCAGTATTTT. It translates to CASSLVTSEADTQYF.